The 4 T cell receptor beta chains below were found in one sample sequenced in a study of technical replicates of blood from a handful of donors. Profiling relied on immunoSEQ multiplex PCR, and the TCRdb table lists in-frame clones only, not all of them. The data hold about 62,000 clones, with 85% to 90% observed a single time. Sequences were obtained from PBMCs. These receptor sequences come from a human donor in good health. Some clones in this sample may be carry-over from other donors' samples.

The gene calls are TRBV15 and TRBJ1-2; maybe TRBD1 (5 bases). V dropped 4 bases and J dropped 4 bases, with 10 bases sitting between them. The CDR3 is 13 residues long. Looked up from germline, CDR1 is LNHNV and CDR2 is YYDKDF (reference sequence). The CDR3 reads CATSTRTTYGYTF. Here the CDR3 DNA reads TGTGCCACCAGCACTCGGACAACCTATGGCTACACCTTC. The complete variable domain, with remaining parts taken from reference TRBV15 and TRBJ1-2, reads DAMVIQNPRYQVTQFGKPVTLSCSQTLNHNVMYWYQQKSSQAPKLLFHYYDKDFNNEADTPDNFQSRRPNTSFCFLDIRSPGLGDTAMYLCATSTRTTYGYTFGSGTRLTVV.

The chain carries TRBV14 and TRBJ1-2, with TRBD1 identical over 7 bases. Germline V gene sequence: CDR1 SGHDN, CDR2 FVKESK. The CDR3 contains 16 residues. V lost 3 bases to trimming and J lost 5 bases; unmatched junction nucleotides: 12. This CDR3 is CASSQMTGRAPYGYTF. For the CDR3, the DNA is TGTGCCAGCAGCCAGATGACAGGGCGCGCCCCTTATGGCTACACCTTC.

The CDR3 loop is CASSPGTGNYGYTF. In DNA form, the CDR3 reads TGTGCCAGCAGCCCCGGGACAGGGAACTATGGCTACACCTTC. This sequence joins TRBV4-2 and TRBJ1-2, with 9 bases identical to TRBD1. V trimming: 4 bases; J trimming: 2 bases; junction bases outside the gene matches: 2. Germline CDR1 reads LGHNA; CDR2 reads YNFKEQ. This CDR3 has 14 amino acids.

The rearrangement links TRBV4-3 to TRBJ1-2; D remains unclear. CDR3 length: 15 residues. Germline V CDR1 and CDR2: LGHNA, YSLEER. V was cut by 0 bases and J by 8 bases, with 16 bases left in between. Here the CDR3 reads CASSQDGHPWEGYTF. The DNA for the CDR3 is TGCGCCAGCAGCCAAGATGGCCACCCCTGGGAGGGCTACACCTTC.